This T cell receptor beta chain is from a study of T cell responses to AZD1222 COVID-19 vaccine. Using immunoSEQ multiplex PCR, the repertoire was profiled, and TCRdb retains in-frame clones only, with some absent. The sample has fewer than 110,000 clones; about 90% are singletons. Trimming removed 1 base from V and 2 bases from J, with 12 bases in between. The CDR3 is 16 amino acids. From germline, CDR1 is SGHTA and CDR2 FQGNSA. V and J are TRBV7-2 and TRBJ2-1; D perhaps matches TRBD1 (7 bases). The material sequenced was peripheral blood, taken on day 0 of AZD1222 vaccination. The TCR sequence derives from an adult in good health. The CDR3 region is CASSLGGGGAYNEQFF. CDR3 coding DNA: TGTGCCAGCAGCTTAGGTGGAGGGGGCGCCTACAATGAGCAGTTCTTC. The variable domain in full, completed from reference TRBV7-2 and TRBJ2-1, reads GAGVSQSPSNKVTEKGKDVELRCDPISGHTALYWYRQSLGQGLEFLIYFQGNSAPDKSGLPSDRFSAERTGGSVSTLTIQRTQQEDSAVYLCASSLGGGGAYNEQFFGPGTRLTVL.